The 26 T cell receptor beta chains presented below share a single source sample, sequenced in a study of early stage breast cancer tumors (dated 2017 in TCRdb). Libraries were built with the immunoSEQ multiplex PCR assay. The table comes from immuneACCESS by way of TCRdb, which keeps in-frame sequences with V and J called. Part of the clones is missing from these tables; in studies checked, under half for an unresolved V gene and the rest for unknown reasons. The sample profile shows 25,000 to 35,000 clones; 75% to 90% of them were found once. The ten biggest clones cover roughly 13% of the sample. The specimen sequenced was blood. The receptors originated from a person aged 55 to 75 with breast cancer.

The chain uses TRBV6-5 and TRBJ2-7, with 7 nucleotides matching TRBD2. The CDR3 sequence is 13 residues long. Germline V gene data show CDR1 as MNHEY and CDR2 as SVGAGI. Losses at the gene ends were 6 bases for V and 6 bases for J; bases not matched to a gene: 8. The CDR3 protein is CASRNGEGREQYF. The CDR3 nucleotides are TGTGCCAGCAGGAATGGGGAGGGGCGCGAGCAGTACTTC.

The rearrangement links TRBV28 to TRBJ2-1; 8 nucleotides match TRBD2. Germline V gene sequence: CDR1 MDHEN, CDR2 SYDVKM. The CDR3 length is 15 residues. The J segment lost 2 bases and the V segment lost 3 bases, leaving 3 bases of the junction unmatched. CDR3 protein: CASSLSGGPYNEQFF. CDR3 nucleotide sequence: TGTGCCAGCAGTTTGAGCGGGGGCCCCTACAATGAGCAGTTCTTC.

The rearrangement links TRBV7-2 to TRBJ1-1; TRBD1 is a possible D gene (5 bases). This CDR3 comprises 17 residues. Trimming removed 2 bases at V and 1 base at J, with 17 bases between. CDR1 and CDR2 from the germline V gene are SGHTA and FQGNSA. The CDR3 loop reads CASSLTASEGWNTEAFF. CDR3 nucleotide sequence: TGTGCCAGCAGCTTAACTGCCTCGGAGGGGTGGAACACTGAAGCTTTCTTT.

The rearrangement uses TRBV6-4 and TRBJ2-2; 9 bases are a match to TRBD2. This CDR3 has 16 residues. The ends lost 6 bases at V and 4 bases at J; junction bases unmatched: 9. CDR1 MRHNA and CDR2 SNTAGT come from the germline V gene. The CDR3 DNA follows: TGTGCCAGCAGCGTGGAGGTAGCGGGAGTCACCGGGGAGCTGTTTTTT. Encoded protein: CASSVEVAGVTGELFF.

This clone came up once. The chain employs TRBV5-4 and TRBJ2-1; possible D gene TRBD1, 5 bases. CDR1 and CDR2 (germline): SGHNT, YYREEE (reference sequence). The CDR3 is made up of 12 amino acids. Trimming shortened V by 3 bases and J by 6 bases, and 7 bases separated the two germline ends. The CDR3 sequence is CASSSGPNEQFF. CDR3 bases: TGTGCCAGCAGCTCAGGGCCCAATGAGCAGTTCTTC.

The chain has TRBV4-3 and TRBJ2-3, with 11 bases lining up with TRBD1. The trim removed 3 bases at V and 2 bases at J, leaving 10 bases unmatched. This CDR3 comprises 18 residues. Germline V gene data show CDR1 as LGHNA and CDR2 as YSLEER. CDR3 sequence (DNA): TGCGCCAGCAGCCATGGTATTGGACAGGGGGCCCTCACAGATACGCAGTATTTT. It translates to CASSHGIGQGALTDTQYF.

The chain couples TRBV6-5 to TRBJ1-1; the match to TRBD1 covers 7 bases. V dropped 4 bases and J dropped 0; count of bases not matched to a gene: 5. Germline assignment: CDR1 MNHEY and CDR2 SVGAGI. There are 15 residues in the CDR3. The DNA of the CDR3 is TGTGCCAGCAGTTCGGGGGACAGAGTGAACACTGAAGCTTTCTTT. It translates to CASSSGDRVNTEAFF.

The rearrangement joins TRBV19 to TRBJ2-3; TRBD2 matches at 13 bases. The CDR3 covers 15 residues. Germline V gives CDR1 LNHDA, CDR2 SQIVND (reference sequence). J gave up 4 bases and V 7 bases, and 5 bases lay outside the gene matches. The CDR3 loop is CASNRLAGGADTQYF. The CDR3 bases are TGTGCCAGTAATCGACTAGCGGGAGGTGCAGATACGCAGTATTTT.

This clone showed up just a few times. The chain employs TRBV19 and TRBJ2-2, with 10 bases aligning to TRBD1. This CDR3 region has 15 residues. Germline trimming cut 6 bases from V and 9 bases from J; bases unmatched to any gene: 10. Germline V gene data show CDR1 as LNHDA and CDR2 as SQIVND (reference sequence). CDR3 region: CASSGGTGESRELFF. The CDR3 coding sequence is TGTGCCAGTAGCGGGGGGACAGGGGAATCCAGGGAGCTGTTTTTT.

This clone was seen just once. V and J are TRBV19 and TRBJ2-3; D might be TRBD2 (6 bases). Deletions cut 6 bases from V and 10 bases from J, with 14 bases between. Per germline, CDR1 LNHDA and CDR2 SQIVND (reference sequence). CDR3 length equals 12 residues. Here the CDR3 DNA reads TGTGCCAGTAGCCAGGGACTCCTCGCGCAGTATTTT. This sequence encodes CASSQGLLAQYF.

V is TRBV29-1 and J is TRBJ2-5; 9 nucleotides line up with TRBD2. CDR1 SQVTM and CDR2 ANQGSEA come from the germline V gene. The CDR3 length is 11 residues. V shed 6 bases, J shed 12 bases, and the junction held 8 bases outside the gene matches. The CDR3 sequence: CSVLLGTSKYF. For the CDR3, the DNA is TGCAGCGTGCTACTGGGGACTAGCAAGTACTTC.

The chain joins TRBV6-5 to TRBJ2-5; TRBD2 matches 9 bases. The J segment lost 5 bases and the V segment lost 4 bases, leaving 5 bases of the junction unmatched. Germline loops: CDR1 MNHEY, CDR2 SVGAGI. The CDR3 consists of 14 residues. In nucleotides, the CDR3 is TGTGCCAGCAGTTTAGGCGGGAGGGCGGAGACCCAGTACTTC. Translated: CASSLGGRAETQYF.

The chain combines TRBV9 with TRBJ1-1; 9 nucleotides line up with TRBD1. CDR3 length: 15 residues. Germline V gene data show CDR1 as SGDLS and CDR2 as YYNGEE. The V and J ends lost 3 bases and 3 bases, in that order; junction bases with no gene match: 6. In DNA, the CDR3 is TGTGCCAGCAGCGCCACAGGGGGCTTGGACACTGAAGCTTTCTTT. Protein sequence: CASSATGGLDTEAFF.

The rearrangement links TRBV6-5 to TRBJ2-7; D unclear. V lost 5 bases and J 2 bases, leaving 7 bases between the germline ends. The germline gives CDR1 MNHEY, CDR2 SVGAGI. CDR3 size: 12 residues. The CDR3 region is CASSKTPYEQYF. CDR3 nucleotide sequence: TGTGCCAGCAGTAAGACTCCCTACGAGCAGTACTTC.

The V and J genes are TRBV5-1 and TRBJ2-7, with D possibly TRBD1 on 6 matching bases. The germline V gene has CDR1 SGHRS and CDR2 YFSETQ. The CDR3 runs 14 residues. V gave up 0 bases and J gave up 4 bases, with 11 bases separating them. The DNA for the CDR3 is TGCGCCAGCAGCTTGGGGGACAAACAATACGAGCAGTACTTC. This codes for CASSLGDKQYEQYF. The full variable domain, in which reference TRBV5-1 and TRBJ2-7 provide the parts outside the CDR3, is KAGVTQTPRYLIKTRGQQVTLSCSPISGHRSVSWYQQTPGQGLQFLFEYFSETQRNKGNFPGRFSGRQFSNSRSEMNVSTLELGDSALYLCASSLGDKQYEQYFGPGTRLTVT.

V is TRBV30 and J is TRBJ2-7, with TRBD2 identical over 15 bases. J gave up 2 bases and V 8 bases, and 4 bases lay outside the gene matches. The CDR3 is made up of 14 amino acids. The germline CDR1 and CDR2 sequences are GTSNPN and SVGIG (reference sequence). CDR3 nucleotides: TGTGCCAGCGGGACTAGCGGGAGGCCCTACGAGCAGTACTTC. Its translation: CASGTSGRPYEQYF.

CDR3 nucleotides: TGTGCCAGCAGCAGAGCGGGAGGGAACTACAATGAGCAGTTCTTC. Protein product: CASSRAGGNYNEQFF. V and J are TRBV27 and TRBJ2-1; 10 bases fit TRBD2. V was clipped by 6 bases and J by 3 bases; unmatched bases: 5. The CDR3 length is 15 residues. Germline lookup yields CDR1 MNHEY and CDR2 SMNVEV (reference sequence).

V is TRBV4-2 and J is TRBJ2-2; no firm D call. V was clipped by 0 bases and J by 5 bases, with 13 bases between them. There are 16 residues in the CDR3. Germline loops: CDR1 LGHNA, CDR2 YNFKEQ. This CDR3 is CASSQDHSMRTGELFF. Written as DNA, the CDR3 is TGTGCCAGCAGCCAAGATCACTCTATGCGGACCGGGGAGCTGTTTTTT.

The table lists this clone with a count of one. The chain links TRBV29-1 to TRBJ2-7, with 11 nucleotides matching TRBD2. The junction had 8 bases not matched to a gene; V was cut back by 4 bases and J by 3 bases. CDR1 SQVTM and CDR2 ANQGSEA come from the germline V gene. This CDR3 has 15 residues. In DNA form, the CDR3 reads TGCAGCGTTGGGAGAGACGGGACTAGCGGCTACGAGCAGTACTTC. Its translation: CSVGRDGTSGYEQYF.

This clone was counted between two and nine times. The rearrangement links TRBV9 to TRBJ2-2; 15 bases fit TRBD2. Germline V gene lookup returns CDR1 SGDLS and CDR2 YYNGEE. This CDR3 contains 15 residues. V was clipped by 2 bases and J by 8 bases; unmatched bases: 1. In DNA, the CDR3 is TGTGCCAGCAGCGTCGGGACTAGCGGGAGGGGGGAGCTGTTTTTT. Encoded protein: CASSVGTSGRGELFF.

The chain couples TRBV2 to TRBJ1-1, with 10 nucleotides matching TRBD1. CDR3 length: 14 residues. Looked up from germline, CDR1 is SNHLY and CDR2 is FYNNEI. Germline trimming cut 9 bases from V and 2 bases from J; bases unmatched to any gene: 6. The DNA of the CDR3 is TGTGCCAGGACCCGGACAGGGGGAAACACTGAAGCTTTCTTT. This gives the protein CARTRTGGNTEAFF.

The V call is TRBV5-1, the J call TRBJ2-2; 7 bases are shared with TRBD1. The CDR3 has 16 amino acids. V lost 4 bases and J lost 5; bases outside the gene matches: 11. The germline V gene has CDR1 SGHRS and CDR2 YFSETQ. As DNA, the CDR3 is TGCGCCAGCAGCCGGCGACAGGGACAAGGAACCGGGGAGCTGTTTTTT. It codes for CASSRRQGQGTGELFF.

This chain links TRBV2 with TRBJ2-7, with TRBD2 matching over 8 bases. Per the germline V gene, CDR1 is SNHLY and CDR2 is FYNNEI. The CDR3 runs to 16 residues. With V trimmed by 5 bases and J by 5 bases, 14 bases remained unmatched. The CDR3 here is CASSIPGGGDTHEQYF. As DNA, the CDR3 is TGTGCCAGCAGTATCCCCGGGGGGGGCGATACCCACGAGCAGTACTTC.

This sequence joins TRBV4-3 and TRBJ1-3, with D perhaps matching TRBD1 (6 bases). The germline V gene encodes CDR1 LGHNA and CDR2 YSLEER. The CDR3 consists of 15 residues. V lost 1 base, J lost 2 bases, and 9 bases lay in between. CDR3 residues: CASSQVGGPGNTIYF. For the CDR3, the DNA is TGCGCCAGCAGCCAAGTGGGGGGGCCTGGAAACACCATATATTTT.

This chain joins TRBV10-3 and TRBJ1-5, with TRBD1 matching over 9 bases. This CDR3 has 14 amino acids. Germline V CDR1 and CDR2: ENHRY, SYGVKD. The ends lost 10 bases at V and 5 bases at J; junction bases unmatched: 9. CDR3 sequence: CATSGTGIDQPQHF. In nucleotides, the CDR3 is TGTGCCACCTCCGGGACAGGGATCGATCAGCCCCAGCATTTT.

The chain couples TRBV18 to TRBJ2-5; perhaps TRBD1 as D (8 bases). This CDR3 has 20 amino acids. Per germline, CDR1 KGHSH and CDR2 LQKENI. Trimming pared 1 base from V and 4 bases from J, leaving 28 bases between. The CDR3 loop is CASSPRMTGVAGASLETQYF. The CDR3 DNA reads TGTGCCAGCTCACCACGAATGACAGGGGTTGCGGGGGCTTCGTTAGAGACCCAGTACTTC. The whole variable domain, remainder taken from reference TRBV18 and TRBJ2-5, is NAGVMQNPRHLVRRRGQEARLRCSPMKGHSHVYWYRQLPEEGLKFMVYLQKENIIDESGMPKERFSAEFPKEGPSILRIQQVVRGDSAAYFCASSPRMTGVAGASLETQYFGPGTRLLVL.